This entry describes one TCR beta chain. This entry is derived from a study of blood T cells in healthy people across ages. The second PCR ran roughly 6 to 12 cycles with a sample-barcoded 5' primer and J-beta primers. MiXCR, run by TCRdb on the 5' RACE reads, gives a single entry per CDR3 protein. This sample has under 800,000 distinct CDR3 sequences, with approximately 21% found just once. Germline V gene sequence: CDR1 ENHRY, CDR2 SYGVKD. The CDR3 is 14 amino acids. The rearrangement uses TRBV10-3 and TRBJ2-5, with TRBD1 as a possible D gene (6 bases). The DNA end is a closer match to TRBJ2-7, so the J assignment may be wrong. The specimen sequenced was blood. This TCR was sampled from a man aged 65 to 85 in good health. CDR3 residues: CAISAGTSSYEQYF. CDR3 coding DNA: TGTGCCATCTCTGCCGGGACAAGCTCCTACGAGCAGTACTTC.